The clone carrying this TCR beta chain has just a few counts. What it recognizes is unknown. These data come from a study of T-cell memory formation after mild COVID-19. Points from the study as a whole: The authors did not confirm SARS-CoV-2 specificity of second-wave clones peaking day 37.

Via MiXCR, TCRdb re-called the 5' RACE reads, giving one row per CDR3 protein. The table has 150,000 to 200,000 distinct CDR3 sequences, about 9.9% seen once. The length of the CDR3 is 15 residues. Germline assignment: CDR1 SGHAT and CDR2 FQNNGV. With 0 bases removed from V and 7 bases from J, the gap between germline ends came to 15 bases. The sequenced material came from PBMCs or a T cell subset sorted from them (not recorded which). This chain connects TRBV11-2 to TRBJ1-1; D perhaps matches TRBD1 (5 bases). The receptor comes from a man younger than 35 who had mild COVID-19 (a few samples of this study predate the infection). Cell type and time point are not known. Written as DNA, the CDR3 is TGTGCCAGCAGCTTAGATCAGCTACCCAGGGTTGAAGCTTTCTTT. Protein product: CASSLDQLPRVEAFF.